This T cell receptor beta chain was sequenced in a study of T cells in tuberculosis (dated by TCRdb to 2017 to 2018). With respect to the entire study: The study combined CD1B tetramers and high-throughput TCR immunosequencing to characterize T cells specific for the mycobacterial lipid antigen glucose monomycolate (GMM). IGRA-negative adolescents, IGRA-positive adolescents with latent tuberculosis and adults with active tuberculosis, around nine per group, were compared in a South African clinical cohort. PBMC from active tuberculosis patients were archived either before standard anti-tuberculosis treatment began or within 7 days of the start of that treatment.

TCR libraries were generated with the immunoSEQ multiplex PCR assay, using TCR-beta and/or TCR-alpha/delta assays for each sample. The Illumina high-throughput platform was used to sequence the amplified TCR libraries. The paper's processing steps were these. Clustering and dimensionality reduction relied on pairwise TCRdist distances among GMM-specific receptors from T cells that were either sorted ex vivo or expanded in vitro. The score assigned to each clinical repertoire was mean NN-distance, meaning the average TCRdist to the nearest 10% of tetramer-positive reference sequences. GEM TCR motif frequency was calculated as the fraction of unique TCRs that matched known GEM sequences in V/J usage and CDR3 length. Active tuberculosis was classified by linear discriminant analysis with leave-one-out cross-validation, implemented in scikit-learn. In TCRdb, the immuneACCESS table is reduced to in-frame sequences with V and J assigned. These tables do not hold every clone; where another copy was compared, an unresolved V gene accounts for under half, and the others remain unexplained. V, J and clone size were drawn from that table, and D and trimming were deduced from the DNA. The sample includes over 25,000 clones, with about 92% observed a single time. The leading ten clones occupy around 7% of the sample.

The research as a whole found: An accuracy of more than 80% (AUROC roughly 0.9) was reached by a classifier using the diverse GMM-specific repertoire, compared with about 65% accuracy when GEM motif frequencies were used. Which clinical samples got chosen depended on the availability of cryopreserved specimens, and the active tuberculosis cases were adults, whereas the controls were adolescents. The smaller NN-distances in active tuberculosis patients were driven in part by shorter CDR3-alpha lengths, while the difference seen for TCR-beta was not statistically significant. Smaller mean NN-distances to GMM-specific TCRs were observed in active tuberculosis TCR-alpha repertoires than in IGRA-negative controls, suggesting clonal expansion of GMM-specific TCRs.

V loses 5 bases of germline sequence and J loses 0 bases, and the interval between the two ends is 8 bases. The germline V gene sets CDR1 to SGHNT and CDR2 to YENEEA. Its CDR3 holds 13 amino acids, cysteine through phenylalanine. Left in the record is the CDR3 DNA by itself, 39 bases read in frame from the first base. What the time point label conveys for this sample: new active TB diagnosis, blood taken before or within 7 days of starting treatment. The active tuberculosis patients were newly diagnosed, HIV-seronegative South African adults aged 18 years or older. Confirmation of active tuberculosis was obtained by positive sputum smear microscopy and/or positive M. tuberculosis culture. Unsorted cryopreserved PBMC were immunosequenced, covering on average approximately 100,000 T cells per clinical donor. To note about this clone: It has no known antigen specificity. Per-base qualities were not stored, and no clone one base away is much larger.

The clonotype comes from an adult with tuberculosis. Some clones in this sample may be carry-over from other donors' samples. Rearrangement joined TRBV11-3 to TRBJ2-7; 5 matching bases give a weak D call of TRBD2. This specimen consisted of PBMCs, obtained at tuberculosis diagnosis. In nucleotides, the sequence is TGTGCCAGCAGCACCGGGATCTCCTACGAGCAGTACTTC. Translated, this is CASSTGISYEQYF.